This T cell receptor (beta chain) was recorded in a study of shared clonotypes between healthy human individuals (dated by TCRdb to the early 2020s). Context from the whole study: The cohort included three men and a couple of women between 18 and 49 years of age. For each donor, CD4 naive and CD4 memory were each run on three plates, CD8 naive on two plates, and CD8 memory on one plate. To estimate repertoire size and how much clonotypes are shared between individuals, the study performed deep sequencing of blood TCR repertoires from a handful of healthy adults. To increase sequencing depth and limit assay-specific biases, TCR repertoire library preparation and sequencing were carried out by different laboratories using diverse techniques. Each donor's leukapheresis produced roughly between roughly 0.85 and 9 billion PBMCs. Beyond this particular receptor, the publication reports: The small number of donors limited the genetic and exposure-history diversity represented. Estimated clonotype richness was generally larger for naive than for memory subsets. Pairwise subsampling led to the expectation that sequencing depth would affect the degree of clonotype sharing among donors. Clonotypes shared by all four sorted-subset donors showed higher generation probabilities than non-shared clonotypes. When a handful of donors were compared, the shared fraction of clonotypes was roughly 4.8% for naive CD4, 3.5% to 4% for naive CD8, more than 2% for memory CD4, and around 0.37% for memory CD8. Incomplete sequencing was indicated by rarefaction of sorted-subset datasets, despite the large sequencing depth. Sampling was restricted to blood, and TCR repertoires in tissues likely differ from the TCR repertoires found in blood.

Via the germline V gene (reference sequence), CDR1 is MNHNY and CDR2 SVGAGI. V lost 5 bases and J lost 4 bases, and the count of bases not matched to a germline gene is 9. The CDR3 starts with the cysteine, ends with the phenylalanine, and has 15 residues. Left in the record is the CDR3 DNA by itself, 45 bases read in frame from the first base. TCR CDR3 regions were amplified from genomic DNA by multiplex PCR using the deep immunoSEQ assay. Extracted genomic DNA from each cell subset was spread evenly across all wells of several immunoSEQ 96-well plates, with each plate serving as a replicate. For sorted subsets, 200 to 250 ng of genomic DNA, equivalent to some 30,000 T cell genomes, went into each replicate PCR. The purified libraries were quantified using a Qubit 3.0 fluorometer, sized with a Bioanalyzer 2100, and then quantified again using the KAPA Library Quantification kit. Every immunoSEQ 96-well plate was sequenced on a dedicated single-read 150-cycle Illumina NextSeq 550 flow cell. Turning to the authors' computational methods: Because the immunoSEQ output included only junctional sequences and no quality scores, the filtering could not be the same as the filtering used for full-length reads. Sequences were annotated with PyIR, a Python wrapper for IgBLAST v1.9, using IMGT germline references to assign V/J genes and CDR3. Reads were removed for weak V/J assignments (E-value above 1e-6), missing CDR3, stop codons, out-of-frame junctions, or ambiguous translated residues. V3J clonotypes were defined by identical inferred V gene, J gene, and CDR3 amino acid sequence. Percentage overlap between repertoires was calculated by dividing the number of shared unique clonotypes by the size of the smaller repertoire. RTK rarefaction, the Chao1 estimator, and Recon v2.1 estimates of unobserved clonotypes were used to assess repertoire richness. Generation probabilities for all TCRbeta clonotypes obtained by the gDNA method from several donors were computed using OLGA. TCRdb re-hosts the immuneACCESS table, in-frame sequences only. Its copies lack some clones; in the studies checked, an unresolved V gene accounts for under half of them, and the cause for the rest is not known. V and J calls plus clone size are reproduced from that table; the DNA served to infer D and trimming. Here the sample has approximately 320,000 clones; around 72% occur a single time. Approximately 10% of the sample is held by the ten biggest clonotypes.

Donors were healthy HIV-negative adults with no recently reported acute infections or vaccinations. Every donor was a Caucasian adult living in Nashville, Tennessee, USA. CD4+ T cells were enriched through magnetic negative selection, after which naive cells were positively selected on CD45RA and the remaining negative fraction served as the memory subset. Blood was collected by leukapheresis, and PBMCs were isolated by Ficoll-Histopaque density gradient centrifugation and then cryopreserved in liquid nitrogen vapor phase. Analytical flow cytometry was used to check the purity and quantity of every magnetically sorted T cell population. Genomic DNA was isolated from each sorted fraction and quantified by UV absorbance on a Nanodrop 2000c. Remarks on this clone: The antigen this receptor binds is unknown. Base-call qualities are not available, and no considerably larger clone is one nucleotide away.

The clonotype was recovered from a man aged 25 to 40 in good health. Recombination connected TRBV6-6 to TRBJ2-7; 9 middle bases align to TRBD1. The source material was memory CD4+ T cells sorted from blood. The intended sense of this specimen's cell subset or site label: CD45RA-negative fraction. The DNA reads TGTGCCAGCAGTGCCCCGGGACAGGGTCTTTACGAGCAGTACTTC. This encodes CASSAPGQGLYEQYF.